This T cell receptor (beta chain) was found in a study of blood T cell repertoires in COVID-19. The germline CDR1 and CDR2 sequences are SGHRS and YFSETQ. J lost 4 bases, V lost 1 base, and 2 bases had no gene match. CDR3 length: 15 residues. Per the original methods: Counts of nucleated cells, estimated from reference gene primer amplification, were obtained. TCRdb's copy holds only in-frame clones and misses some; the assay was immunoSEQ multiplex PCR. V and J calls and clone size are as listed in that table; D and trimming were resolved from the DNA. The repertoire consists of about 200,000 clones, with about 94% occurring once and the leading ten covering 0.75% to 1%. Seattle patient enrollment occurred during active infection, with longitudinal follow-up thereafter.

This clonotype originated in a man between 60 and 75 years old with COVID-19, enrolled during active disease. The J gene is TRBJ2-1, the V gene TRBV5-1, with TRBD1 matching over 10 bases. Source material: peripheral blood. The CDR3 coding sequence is TGCGCCAGCAGCTTGCAGGACAGGGGGTACAATGAGCAGTTCTTC. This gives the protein CASSLQDRGYNEQFF.